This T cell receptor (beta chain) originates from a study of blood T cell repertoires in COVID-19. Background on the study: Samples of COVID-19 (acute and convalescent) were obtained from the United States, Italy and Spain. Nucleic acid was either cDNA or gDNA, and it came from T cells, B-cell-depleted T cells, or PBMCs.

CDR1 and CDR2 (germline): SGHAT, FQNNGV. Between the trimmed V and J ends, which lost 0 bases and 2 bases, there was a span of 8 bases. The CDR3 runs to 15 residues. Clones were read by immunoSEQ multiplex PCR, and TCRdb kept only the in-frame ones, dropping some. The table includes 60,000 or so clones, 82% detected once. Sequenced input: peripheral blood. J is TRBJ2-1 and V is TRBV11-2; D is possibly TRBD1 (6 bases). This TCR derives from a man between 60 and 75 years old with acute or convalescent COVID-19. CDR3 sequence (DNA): TGTGCCAGCAGCTTAGATAGGGGGACCTACAATGAGCAGTTCTTC. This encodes CASSLDRGTYNEQFF.